This TCR beta chain was documented in a study of blood T cells in healthy people across ages. At the level of the study: When template switching was applied, about one barcoded beta molecule was captured per two T cells.

Every donor provided approximately 10 milliliters of peripheral blood. This CDR3 comprises 14 residues. Germline V gene lookup returns CDR1 SNHLY and CDR2 FYNNEI. Between the trimmed V and J ends, which lost 4 bases and 7 bases, there was a span of 13 bases. Primed by a sample-barcoded 5' primer and a J-beta primer mix, a second PCR proceeded for about 6 to 11 cycles. Every sample returned 2.5 million or more CDR3-containing paired-end reads. Via MiXCR, TCRdb re-called the 5' RACE reads, giving one row per CDR3 protein. Among 850,000 to 1,000,000 distinct CDR3 sequences, just over 50% were seen once, and the ten largest hold around a fifth.

The sequencing input was blood. The clonotype originates from a woman aged 55 to 70 in good health. V is TRBV2 and J is TRBJ1-4, with D possibly being TRBD1 (5 bases). The chain's CDR3 is CASSGRGESEKLFF. The DNA of the CDR3 is TGTGCCAGCAGTGGCCGGGGGGAAAGTGAAAAACTGTTTTTT. The full variable domain, its missing parts supplied by reference TRBV2 and TRBJ1-4, is EPEVTQTPSHQVTQMGQEVILRCVPISNHLYFYWYRQILGQKVEFLVSFYNNEISEKSEIFDDQFSVERPDGSNFTLKIRSTKLEDSAMYFCASSGRGESEKLFFGSGTQLSVL.